Reported below is one T cell receptor (beta chain). Per sample, some 90,000 TCR templates were assayed. Sequencing was performed with immunoSEQ multiplex PCR; in TCRdb, only in-frame clones are kept and a portion is missing. In the table there are under 85,000 clones, about 90% of which are singletons. The data derive from a study of siplizumab effects on memory and regulatory T cells. What was sequenced was Tregs sorted from blood. The source of this sequence is a human donor in good health.

For the CDR3, the DNA is TGTGCCAGCTCACCTTCCGGGACGGGATATGGCTACACCTTC. It codes for CASSPSGTGYGYTF. V and J are TRBV18 and TRBJ1-2, with D maybe TRBD1 (5 bases). CDR3 length: 14 amino acids. The germline V gene has CDR1 KGHSH and CDR2 LQKENI. Trimming shortened V by 3 bases and J by 5 bases, and 13 bases separated the two germline ends.